These 28 T cell receptor beta chains came from one sample sequenced in a study of regulatory T cells in long-lasting Graves disease. Combining iRepertoire HTBI primers with Arm-PCR of CDR3 regions, the authors built TCR beta libraries. Each CDR3 protein gets one entry after TCRdb re-called the multiplex PCR reads with MiXCR. The top ten clones hold 20% to 25% of a sample with about 330,000 distinct CDR3 sequences, under 20% of them seen once. Time point denoted: newly diagnosed GD, antithyroid drugs for less than 3 months. With RNA extracted from PBMCs as input, the TCR library was made. These same data were also listed under a study on T cells in Graves' hyperthyroidism and ophthalmopathy.

This specimen was peripheral blood mononuclear cells (PBMCs), taken at new diagnosis, from a patient treated with antithyroid drugs. The receptors stem from a woman aged 18-29 years with Graves disease.

In this sample, this clonotype turned up many times. The chain uses TRBV4-1 and TRBJ1-2, with TRBD1 matching 9 bases. V was pared by 3 bases and J by 0 bases, with 5 bases of the junction left unmatched. The CDR3 covers 16 residues. Germline V CDR1 and CDR2: MGHRA, YSYEKL. The CDR3 sequence is CASSHGTGRTNYGYTF. CDR3 nucleotides: TGCGCCAGCAGCCACGGGACAGGGCGAACTAACTATGGCTACACCTTC.

This clonotype was counted between two and nine times. The V and J genes are TRBV5-5 and TRBJ1-1; maybe TRBD1 (6 bases). This CDR3 comprises 14 residues. From germline, CDR1 is SGHKS and CDR2 YYEKEE (reference sequence). V dropped 4 bases and J dropped 6 bases, with 16 bases sitting between them. CDR3 in DNA: TGTGCCAGCAGCGACCCAAGGGGGGCTTCTGAAGCTTTCTTT. Its protein product is CASSDPRGASEAFF.

This clonotype has more than one count but fewer than ten. The V call is TRBV4-1, the J call TRBJ1-1, with D unresolved. V was shortened by 4 bases and J by 2 bases, with 14 bases between the two germline ends. CDR3 length: 15 amino acids. The V gene's germline CDR1 is MGHRA and CDR2 YSYEKL. CDR3 loop: CASSPYMGGNTEAFF. In DNA form, the CDR3 reads TGCGCCAGCAGCCCGTATATGGGCGGTAACACTGAAGCTTTCTTT.

This clonotype was recorded at least ten times. The chain is built from TRBV20-1 and TRBJ2-1, with TRBD1 matching 11 bases. Germline CDR1 DFQATT, CDR2 SNEGSKA (reference sequence). J lost 0 bases, V lost 5 bases, and 0 bases had no gene match. The CDR3 runs to 14 residues. The CDR3 here is CSAGQGASYNEQFF. DNA for the CDR3: TGCAGTGCTGGACAGGGGGCCTCCTACAATGAGCAGTTCTTC.

This clonotype has a handful of counts. The chain links TRBV9 to TRBJ2-5; the D gene could be TRBD1 or TRBD2 (6 bases each). CDR3 length: 14 residues. Germline CDR1 reads SGDLS; CDR2 reads YYNGEE. V was shortened by 0 bases and J by 5 bases, with 11 bases between the two germline ends. The CDR3: CASSVEGGGETQYF. The CDR3 DNA reads as TGTGCCAGCAGCGTAGAAGGAGGGGGGGAGACCCAGTACTTC.

This clonotype was detected a few times. V and J are TRBV5-1 and TRBJ2-1, with a weak D call TRBD1 (5 bases). CDR1 SGHRS and CDR2 YFSETQ come from the germline V gene. V dropped 0 bases and J dropped 2 bases, with 9 bases sitting between them. This CDR3 spans 15 amino acids. The CDR3 sequence: CASSLVQETYNEQFF. The CDR3 region has the DNA TGCGCCAGCAGCTTGGTACAGGAGACCTACAATGAGCAGTTCTTC. Drawing the rest from reference TRBV5-1 and TRBJ2-1, the complete variable domain is KAGVTQTPRYLIKTRGQQVTLSCSPISGHRSVSWYQQTPGQGLQFLFEYFSETQRNKGNFPGRFSGRQFSNSRSEMNVSTLELGDSALYLCASSLVQETYNEQFFGPGTRLTVL.

This chain joins TRBV6-2 or TRBV6-3 and TRBJ2-1; 7 bases agree with TRBD2. The germline V gene encodes CDR1 MNHEY and CDR2 SVGEGT. CDR3 length: 12 residues. V shed 3 bases, J shed 8 bases, and the junction held 1 base outside the gene matches. DNA of the CDR3: TGTGCCAGCAGTTATGCGGGGGATGAGCAGTTCTTC. It codes for CASSYAGDEQFF.

This clonotype came up a few times. This rearrangement joins TRBV12-3 or TRBV12-4 to TRBJ2-5; D gene ambiguous. The CDR3 covers 13 residues. Deletions cut 3 bases from V and 5 bases from J, with 10 bases between. CDR3 protein: CASSLREDETQYF. CDR3 in DNA: TGTGCCAGCAGTTTGAGAGAGGACGAGACCCAGTACTTC.

This clonotype was observed at least ten times. The junction and the germline gene differ at one end; a read error may be behind it. This rearrangement joins TRBV20-1 to TRBJ2-7, with D hard to call. There are 12 residues in the CDR3. Germline CDR1 is DFQATT and CDR2 is SNEGSKA (reference sequence). The CDR3 region is CSAGDWIYEQYF. CDR3 bases: TGCAGTGCTGGAGACTGGATCTACGAGCAGTACTTC.

The rearrangement links TRBV2 to TRBJ1-1; D is perhaps TRBD1 (5 bases). Germline V gives CDR1 SNHLY, CDR2 FYNNEI. This CDR3 comprises 18 residues. V was shortened by 5 bases and J by 0 bases, with 22 bases between the two germline ends. The CDR3 nucleotides read TGTGCCAGCAGTTTGTCCGGGACGAACCGAAGAATGAACACTGAAGCTTTCTTT. Encoded protein: CASSLSGTNRRMNTEAFF.

This clonotype appeared many times. The V call is TRBV3-1, the J call TRBJ1-2, with D hard to call. With 1 base removed from V and 8 bases from J, the gap between germline ends came to 20 bases. This CDR3 has 16 residues. The germline CDR1 and CDR2 sequences are LGHDT and YNNKEL (reference sequence). CDR3 region: CASSQVGQRPYVGYTF. In DNA, the CDR3 is TGTGCCAGCAGCCAAGTAGGGCAGAGGCCATATGTAGGCTACACCTTC.

The genes are TRBV18 and TRBJ1-1; no reliable D call. The ends were cut back, 1 base at V and 1 base at J, with 7 bases in the middle. CDR3 size: 14 residues. Germline values: CDR1 KGHSH, CDR2 LQKENI. In nucleotides, the CDR3 is TGTGCCAGCTCACCACGGGCGACGAACACTGAAGCTTTCTTT. Translating gives CASSPRATNTEAFF.

This clonotype was seen more than once but under ten times. CDR3 bases: TGTGCCAGTAGTGTCGGGACAGCTAGCACAGATACGCAGTATTTT. This translates into CASSVGTASTDTQYF. V usage is TRBV19 and J usage is TRBJ2-3; 7 bases align to TRBD1. The germline gives CDR1 LNHDA, CDR2 SQIVND (reference sequence). CDR3 length equals 15 residues. With 5 bases clipped from V and 0 bases from J, the junction kept 5 bases outside the gene matches.

This clonotype appeared many times. This chain links TRBV6-1 with TRBJ1-5; D is uncertain. The V gene's germline CDR1 is MNHNS and CDR2 SASEGT. The CDR3 covers 19 residues. Trimming cost V 2 bases and J 0 bases, with 20 bases left between them. CDR3 nucleotide sequence: TGTGCCAGCAGTGAATCCGTAATGGGCAGACGACATAGCAATCAGCCCCAGCATTTT. The encoded protein is CASSESVMGRRHSNQPQHF.

This clonotype came up once. This probably arose from a read error, given a far larger clone one base away. The rearrangement links TRBV28 to TRBJ2-1; D is undetermined. The J call may be incorrect, as the DNA end agrees better with TRBJ2-5. This CDR3 comprises 13 residues. Germline-derived CDR1 and CDR2 are MDHEN and SYDVKM. The CDR3 coding sequence is TGTGCCAGTGGGGTCAAAAACGGGGAGACCCAGTACTTC. Translation gives CASGVKNGETQYF.

In regard to this clonotype: With a much larger clone just one base away, this may be a read error. The rearrangement links TRBV30 to TRBJ2-1; perhaps TRBD1 as D (7 bases). The J call is in doubt because the DNA end fits TRBJ2-7 better. Germline loops: CDR1 GTSNPN, CDR2 SVGIG (reference sequence). The CDR3 is made up of 15 amino acids. CDR3 nucleotides: TGTGCCTGGAGTGCAGGGGGGAGCTCCTACAATGAGCAGTACTTC. Amino acids: CAWSAGGSSYNEQYF.

This clonotype has at least ten counts. The V gene is TRBV18, the J gene TRBJ2-3; the D is unclear. Between the trimmed V and J ends, which lost 3 bases and 4 bases, there was a span of 8 bases. The V gene's germline CDR1 is KGHSH and CDR2 LQKENI. The length of the CDR3 is 13 residues. CDR3 nucleotide sequence: TGTGCCAGCTCACCGAGTTATTCAGATACGCAGTATTTT. Translation: CASSPSYSDTQYF.

This clonotype was counted ten times or more. This chain joins TRBV3-1 and TRBJ2-7, with 7 nucleotides matching TRBD2. Germline assignment: CDR1 LGHDT and CDR2 YNNKEL (reference sequence). Germline trimming cut 7 bases from V and 2 bases from J; bases unmatched to any gene: 8. This CDR3 has 14 residues. This chain's CDR3 is CASTPMGGAYEQYF. CDR3 coding DNA: TGTGCCAGCACCCCGATGGGGGGGGCCTACGAGCAGTACTTC.

This clonotype was seen ten or more times. This chain uses TRBV18 with TRBJ2-3; D is perhaps TRBD1 (5 bases). This CDR3 is built from 15 residues. Germline V gene lookup returns CDR1 KGHSH and CDR2 LQKENI. Trimming removed 3 bases at V and 0 bases at J, with 10 bases between. The CDR3 region is CASSPMTVSTDTQYF. The DNA of the CDR3 is TGTGCCAGCTCACCCATGACAGTAAGCACAGATACGCAGTATTTT.

The chain joins TRBV2 to TRBJ2-1, with 11 bases aligning to TRBD2. Germline assignment: CDR1 SNHLY and CDR2 FYNNEI. V was clipped by 6 bases and J by 3 bases; unmatched bases: 7. The CDR3 totals 16 residues. The CDR3 bases are TGTGCCAGCAGAGTGCGGACTAGCGGGTTCTACAATGAGCAGTTCTTC. Translated: CASRVRTSGFYNEQFF.

This clonotype turned up a few times. The rearrangement joins TRBV10-1 to TRBJ1-2; 11 nucleotides agree with TRBD1. The CDR3 has 16 residues. V lost 0 bases and J lost 7; bases outside the gene matches: 7. Germline loops: CDR1 WNHNN, CDR2 SYGVQD (reference sequence). The DNA of the CDR3 is TGCGCCAGCAGTGAGTCCGGGACAGGGGGACTGTCTGGCTACACCTTC. Translating gives CASSESGTGGLSGYTF.

This clonotype occurred a few times. V is TRBV15 and J is TRBJ1-4; tentatively, D is TRBD1 (5 bases). Trimming removed 9 bases at V and 6 bases at J, with 23 bases between. Germline CDR1 reads LNHNV; CDR2 reads YYDKDF (reference sequence). The CDR3 totals 16 residues. The CDR3 DNA is TGTGCCACTAGCGCCCGGGATGGGGCTAGGCATGAAAAACTGTTTTTT. Translation gives CATSARDGARHEKLFF.

This clonotype was picked up many times. The J gene is TRBJ1-6, the V gene TRBV30, with D unresolved. V lost 4 bases, J lost 6 bases, and 10 bases lay in between. The CDR3 loop spans 13 amino acids. Germline CDR1 reads GTSNPN; CDR2 reads SVGIG (reference sequence). DNA of the CDR3: TGTGCCTGGAACCCCCAGGCTAATTCACCCCTCCACTTT. As protein: CAWNPQANSPLHF.

The table lists this clonotype with a few counts. The chain has TRBV12-3 or TRBV12-4 and TRBJ1-6, with 9 positions matching TRBD1. The ends lost 7 bases at V and 9 bases at J; junction bases unmatched: 7. This CDR3 comprises 14 residues. The CDR3 spells CASKSGTGLSPLHF. The CDR3 DNA reads as TGTGCCAGCAAGTCCGGGACAGGGCTTTCACCCCTCCACTTT.

V usage is TRBV24-1 and J usage is TRBJ2-7, with D hard to call. Germline V gene lookup returns CDR1 KGHDR and CDR2 SFDVKD. V gave up 4 bases and J gave up 1 base, with 16 bases separating them. The CDR3 totals 16 residues. CDR3 sequence (DNA): TGTGCCACCAGTGAACGAGAGGACGGCGCTTCCTACGAGCAGTACTTC. Its translation: CATSEREDGASYEQYF.

This clonotype was recorded a few times. This chain links TRBV27 with TRBJ2-2; unclear D gene. The V gene lost 3 bases and the J gene lost 0 bases, with 2 bases spanning the gap. Germline V gene sequence: CDR1 MNHEY, CDR2 SMNVEV (reference sequence). The CDR3 length is 13 residues. The CDR3 here is CASSFTNTGELFF. In DNA form, the CDR3 reads TGTGCCAGCAGTTTTACGAACACCGGGGAGCTGTTTTTT.

The sample holds many counts of this clonotype. The chain is built from TRBV6-2 or TRBV6-3 and TRBJ1-1; TRBD1 is a possible D gene (5 bases). The CDR3 extends over 14 amino acids. The V gene's germline CDR1 is MNHEY and CDR2 SVGEGT. Trimming removed 6 bases at V and 7 bases at J, with 18 bases between. CDR3 DNA: TGTGCCAGCAGCGCCCCGGGGCGGAGGGGTGAAGCTTTCTTT. Translation gives CASSAPGRRGEAFF.

This clonotype showed up many times. The chain links TRBV28 to TRBJ1-5; TRBD1 matches at 7 bases. V lost 3 bases to trimming and J lost 6 bases; unmatched junction nucleotides: 8. Germline CDR1 reads MDHEN; CDR2 reads SYDVKM. The CDR3 has 15 amino acids. The CDR3 loop reads CASSFGRGRVQPQHF. In nucleotides, the CDR3 is TGTGCCAGCAGTTTTGGAAGGGGGCGGGTTCAGCCCCAGCATTTT.